The rows below give T cell receptor beta chains drawn from one sample of a study of human T cells and chemical hapten exposure. One entry per CDR3 protein results from TCRdb running MiXCR on the 5' RACE reads. This sample has 110,000 or so distinct CDR3 sequences, with approximately 20% found just once. Receptors were obtained from a human donor in good health. Both conserved end residues are part of each CDR3. The D gene is left open where the match is weak. Rows may omit the clone size; those that give it use once, few, many or a size class.

TRBJ1-5 | TRBD1 | TRBV7-9 | NA | 14 | TGTGCCAGCAGCTTAGCGACAGGGAATCAGCCCCAGCATTTT | CASSLATGNQPQHF
TRBJ2-7 | NA | TRBV9 | NA | 15 | TGTGCCAGCAGCGCCGCGGCGGGCAGCTCCTACGAGCAGTACTTC | CASSAAAGSSYEQYF
TRBJ2-1 | TRBD2 | TRBV6-5 | few | 14 | TGTGCCAGCAGGCGAACGGGAGGGGGTAATGAGCAGTTCTTC | CASRRTGGGNEQFF
TRBJ1-6 | NA | TRBV7-2 | NA | 17 | TGTGCCAGCAGCTTAGTGGCGGGCCCACCGGGGAATTCACCCCTCCACTTT | CASSLVAGPPGNSPLHF
TRBJ2-3 | NA | TRBV10-3 | NA | 12 | TGTGCCATCAGACTGAACACAGATACGCAGTATTTT | CAIRLNTDTQYF
TRBJ2-1 | NA | TRBV7-3 | few | 15 | TGTGCCAGCAGCTTACTTCCTAGCACCAACAATGAGCAGTTCTTC | CASSLLPSTNNEQFF
TRBJ2-1 | NA | TRBV28 | NA | 13 | TGTGCCAGCAACCCGGGCCCCTACAATGAGCAGTTCTTC | CASNPGPYNEQFF
TRBJ1-5 | NA | TRBV27 | NA | 15 | TGTGCCAGCAGTTTTGAGGCGTTTAGCAATCAGCCCCAGCATTTT | CASSFEAFSNQPQHF
TRBJ2-3 | NA | TRBV6-1 | few | 14 | TGTGCCAGCAGTGAATTCCCCGCCGGAGATACGCAGTATTTT | CASSEFPAGDTQYF
TRBJ2-3 | NA | TRBV28 | few | 13 | TGTGCCAGCAGTCCACGGGGGGCTGATACGCAGTATTTT | CASSPRGADTQYF
TRBJ2-1 | NA | TRBV6-5 | few | 14 | TGTGCCAGCAGTTACGGGGGTATCGGGAATGAGCAGTTCTTC | CASSYGGIGNEQFF
TRBJ2-4 | NA | TRBV5-1 | few | 15 | TGCGCCAGCAGCACCACCGGGACCCCAAGGAACATTCAGTACTTC | CASSTTGTPRNIQYF
TRBJ2-3 | NA | TRBV20-1 | NA | 14 | TGCAGTGCTAGTATAGCGGTACCCCCCGATACGCAGTATTTT | CSASIAVPPDTQYF
TRBJ2-5 | NA | TRBV29-1 | NA | 12 | TGCAGCGTCGGACCGTCCCAAGAGACCCAGTACTTC | CSVGPSQETQYF
TRBJ2-1 | NA | TRBV28 | few | 17 | TGTGCCAGCGGAGGAGCCCGCGGGCCCAGCTCCTACAATGAGCAGTTCTTC | CASGGARGPSSYNEQFF
TRBJ2-6 | NA | TRBV10-2 | few | 18 | TGCGCCAGCAGTGAAATAAGATTTGGAGGGTCTGGGGCCAACGTCCTGACTTTC | CASSEIRFGGSGANVLTF
TRBJ2-7 | NA | TRBV18 | NA | 13 | TGTGCCAGCTCGGCCGGACTTACCTACGAGCAGTACTTC | CASSAGLTYEQYF
TRBJ1-1 | NA | TRBV28 | few | 16 | TGTGCCAGCAGCCTACCTGTCGGGTATCAGAACACTGAAGCTTTCTTT | CASSLPVGYQNTEAFF
TRBJ2-3 | TRBD2 | TRBV7-6 | NA | 17 | TGTGCCAGCAGCTTAGAAGGGGGAGCGGGAGTATTAGATACGCAGTATTTT | CASSLEGGAGVLDTQYF
TRBJ2-7 | NA | TRBV7-9 | NA | 12 | TGTGCCAGCAGCTCCCTTAGCTTGGAGCAGTACTTC | CASSSLSLEQYF
TRBJ1-5 | NA | TRBV3-1 | many | 14 | TGTGCCAGCAGCCAAGGGGTTAGCAATCAGCCCCAGCATTTT | CASSQGVSNQPQHF
TRBJ2-7 | NA | TRBV20-1 | many | 14 | TGCAGTGCTAGCACCGGGGGGCTGGCCTACGAGCAGTACTTC | CSASTGGLAYEQYF
TRBJ2-1 | TRBD1 | TRBV28 | NA | 15 | TGTGCCAGCAGTTCGACAGGGATCTCCTACAATGAGCAGTTCTTC | CASSSTGISYNEQFF
TRBJ2-3 | TRBD2 | TRBV10-3 | few | 15 | TGTGCCATCGGAGGACTAGCGGGACGCACAGATACGCAGTATTTT | CAIGGLAGRTDTQYF
TRBJ2-4 | NA | TRBV20-1 | few | 13 | TGCAGTGCTAGGGGCATAGCCAAAAACATTCAGTACTTC | CSARGIAKNIQYF
TRBJ2-3 | NA | TRBV29-1 | NA | 11 | TGCGGCGGCAGTAGCACAGATACGCAGTATTTT | CGGSSTDTQYF
TRBJ2-7 | NA | TRBV6-5 | few | 13 | TGTGCCAGCAGCAGAAGCCGGGTAGGCGAGCAGTACTTC | CASSRSRVGEQYF
TRBJ1-1 | NA | TRBV7-9 | few | 12 | TGTGCCAGCAGCTTATGGAACACTGAAGCTTTCTTT | CASSLWNTEAFF
TRBJ2-1 | NA | TRBV24-1 | few | 16 | TGTGCCACCAGTGATGGGGCGGCAGTTACCTACAATGAGCAGTTCTTC | CATSDGAAVTYNEQFF
TRBJ2-3 | TRBD2 | TRBV3-1 | few | 19 | TGTGCCAGCAGCCAAGGGCTTAGGACTAGCGGGAGGGCCACAGATACGCAGTATTTT | CASSQGLRTSGRATDTQYF
TRBJ2-5 | NA | TRBV7-9 | few | 16 | TGTGCCAGCAGCTTAGAAGTCCCGGGCCGCAAGCAGACCCAGTACTTC | CASSLEVPGRKQTQYF
TRBJ2-7 | NA | TRBV7-2 | few | 13 | TGTGCCAGCAGCCCTCGGACGGCCTACGAGCAGTACTTC | CASSPRTAYEQYF
TRBJ2-1 | NA | TRBV9 | NA | 15 | TGTGCCAGCAGCTTAGACTCAGCCCCTTACAATGAGCAGTTCTTC | CASSLDSAPYNEQFF
TRBJ1-3 | TRBD1 | TRBV5-6 | NA | 14 | TGTGCCAGCAGCGTCGGGACAGTTGGAAACACCATATATTTT | CASSVGTVGNTIYF
TRBJ2-7 | NA | TRBV28 | NA | 14 | TGTGCCAGCACCGAGGAGGGTTGGATCTACGAGCAGTACTTC | CASTEEGWIYEQYF
TRBJ2-1 | NA | TRBV19 | few | 12 | TGTGCCAGTACCCAGGGAATCGATGAGCAGTTCTTC | CASTQGIDEQFF
TRBJ2-1 | NA | TRBV24-1 | NA | 16 | TGTGCCACCAGTGATTATGAGACAGGCGTGTACAATGAGCAGTTCTTC | CATSDYETGVYNEQFF
TRBJ2-1 | TRBD2 | TRBV12-3/TRBV12-4 | few | 15 | TGTGCCAGCAGTGGAAGCGGGAGTAGGGGCAATGAGCAGTTCTTC | CASSGSGSRGNEQFF
TRBJ2-6 | TRBD1 | TRBV6-5 | NA | 17 | TGTGCCAGCAGCGGGACAGGGGGCGTATCTGGGGCCAACGTCCTGACTTTC | CASSGTGGVSGANVLTF
TRBJ2-3 | NA | TRBV28 | few | 15 | TGTGCCAGCAGTTACCAGGGCGCAAGCACAGATACGCAGTATTTT | CASSYQGASTDTQYF
TRBJ1-5 | NA | TRBV6-6 | NA | 16 | TGTGCCAGCAGTTACCCGGCGGGTGTCGGCAATCAGCCCCAGCATTTT | CASSYPAGVGNQPQHF